The 5 T cell receptor beta chains below were found in one sample sequenced in a study of OX40 agonist ivuxolimab in advanced cancers. Sequencing was performed with immunoSEQ multiplex PCR; in TCRdb, only in-frame clones are kept and a portion is missing. The sample records 98,000 or so clones, 88% being singletons. Sample: CD4+ or CD8+ T cells sorted from blood, taken in a trial of the OX40 agonist ivuxolimab. These receptors were obtained from an adult with an advanced solid tumor such as melanoma, head and neck, liver or kidney cancer.

V gene TRBV6-6 combines with J gene TRBJ2-3; D gene unclear. The CDR3 loop spans 14 amino acids. Germline V gene lookup returns CDR1 MNHNY and CDR2 SVGAGI (reference sequence). Trimming left V 6 bases short and J 3 bases short, with 13 bases between. CDR3 bases: TGTGCCAGCAGACCGCTCGAAAGTACAGATACGCAGTATTTT. This codes for CASRPLESTDTQYF.

V is TRBV5-5 and J is TRBJ2-2, with D perhaps matching TRBD2 (6 bases). Trimming left V 2 bases short and J 0 bases short, with 11 bases between. The germline V gene encodes CDR1 SGHKS and CDR2 YYEKEE (reference sequence). The CDR3 has 16 amino acids. CDR3 sequence reads: CASSFGTSTNTGELFF. The CDR3 DNA reads TGTGCCAGCAGCTTCGGGACTTCCACGAACACCGGGGAGCTGTTTTTT.

The chain joins TRBV15 to TRBJ2-2; D might be TRBD2 (6 bases). V gave up 10 bases and J gave up 2 bases, with 17 bases separating them. The germline CDR1 and CDR2 sequences are LNHNV and YYDKDF (reference sequence). The CDR3 consists of 15 residues. The CDR3 region is CAIKIRDFNTGELFF. In nucleotides, the CDR3 is TGTGCCATCAAGATCCGGGACTTTAACACCGGGGAGCTGTTTTTT.

The gene calls are TRBV5-1 and TRBJ1-2, with D possibly TRBD1 on 5 matching bases. CDR3 size: 14 residues. Germline V gene sequence: CDR1 SGHRS, CDR2 YFSETQ. The V end was cut by 9 bases, the J end by 8 bases, with 23 bases between. The CDR3 spells CATSTQIGAGGYTF. Written as DNA, the CDR3 is TGCGCCACTTCGACGCAAATCGGGGCGGGGGGCTACACCTTC.

This clone was seen once. The chain uses TRBV11-2 and TRBJ1-5; D unclear. Trimming cost V 1 base and J 6 bases, with 7 bases left between them. CDR1 and CDR2 (germline): SGHAT, FQNNGV. This CDR3 has 13 amino acids. The CDR3 DNA is TGTGCCAGCAGCTTAGGGCGCCTTCAGCCCCAGCATTTT. Its translation: CASSLGRLQPQHF.